This record concerns one TCR beta chain sequence. This sample is drawn from a study of blood T cell repertoires in COVID-19. In the study overall: Italy, Spain and the United States were the sources of the convalescent and acute COVID-19 samples. From T cells, B-cell-depleted T cells, or PBMCs came the material, which was cDNA or gDNA.

As handled by the study authors: Researchers report that nucleated cell counts were estimated from reference gene primer amplification. Using immunoSEQ multiplex PCR, the repertoire was profiled, and TCRdb retains in-frame clones only, with some absent. V and J calls and clone size are as listed in that table; D and trimming were resolved from the DNA. The profile shows fewer than 90,000 clones, over 75% of them singletons. The V gene lost 0 bases and the J gene lost 8 bases, with 11 bases spanning the gap. The CDR3 has 13 residues. Germline CDR1 reads SGHDT; CDR2 reads YYEEEE. Sequenced input: peripheral blood. The origin of this receptor is a man aged 45-65 years with acute or convalescent COVID-19. V usage is TRBV5-6 and J usage is TRBJ1-2; D uncertain. CDR3 amino acids: CASSLAGSLGYTF. The CDR3 DNA reads as TGTGCCAGCAGCTTGGCCGGTTCTCTAGGCTACACCTTC.